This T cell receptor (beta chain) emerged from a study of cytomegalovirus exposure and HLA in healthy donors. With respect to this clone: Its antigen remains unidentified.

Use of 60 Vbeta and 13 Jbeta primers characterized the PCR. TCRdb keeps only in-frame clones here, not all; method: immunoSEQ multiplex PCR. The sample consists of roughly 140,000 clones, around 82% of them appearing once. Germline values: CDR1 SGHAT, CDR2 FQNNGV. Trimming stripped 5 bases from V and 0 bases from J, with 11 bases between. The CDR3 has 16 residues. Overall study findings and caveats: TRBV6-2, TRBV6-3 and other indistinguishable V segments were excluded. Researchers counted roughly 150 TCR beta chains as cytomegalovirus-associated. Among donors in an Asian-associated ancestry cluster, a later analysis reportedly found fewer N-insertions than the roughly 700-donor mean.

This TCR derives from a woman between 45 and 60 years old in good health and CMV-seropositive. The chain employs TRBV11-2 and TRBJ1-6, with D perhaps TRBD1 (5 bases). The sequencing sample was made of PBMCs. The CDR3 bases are TGTGCCAGCAGCCCCGGGGGAAGCTCCTATAATTCACCCCTCCACTTT. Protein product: CASSPGGSSYNSPLHF.